This T cell receptor beta chain appears in the sequencing data of a study of neurological immune-mediated disorders. Germline V gene data show CDR1 as DFQATT and CDR2 as SNEGSKA (reference sequence). CDR3 length: 13 residues. The germline V and J ends were trimmed by 1 base and 0 bases, with 6 bases remaining between them. This clonotype was seen at least ten times. One entry per CDR3 protein, called by TCRdb with MiXCR from the 5' RACE reads. The sample carries 40,000 to 50,000 distinct CDR3 sequences, about 1.8% recorded once. The chain employs TRBV20-1 and TRBJ1-1; unclear D gene. This clonotype originated in a woman aged 35 to 49 with multiple sclerosis. Sample: PBMCs. The CDR3 reads CSARVGMNTEAFF. CDR3 bases: TGCAGTGCTAGAGTCGGGATGAACACTGAAGCTTTCTTT.